This T cell receptor (beta chain) was captured by sequencing in a study of blood T cell repertoires in COVID-19. Study overall: Researchers got acute and convalescent COVID-19 samples from the United States, Italy and Spain.

Unmatched junction bases numbered 7, after V lost 4 bases and J lost 4 bases. CDR1 is SGHRS, CDR2 YFSETQ, per germline. The CDR3 runs to 16 residues. Original handling: It was from reference gene primer amplification that nucleated cell counts were estimated. Only in-frame clones appear in the TCRdb table, and some are missing; sequencing was by immunoSEQ multiplex PCR. V and J calls and clone size come straight from that table; D and trimming were deduced from the DNA. Of over 200,000 clones in the sample, approximately 90% are singletons; the top ten hold 2% to 2.5%. Living in about two dozen US areas, the participants were between roughly 18 and 90 years of age. The study assigned cohorts using participant-reported clinical history.

Sequenced input: PBMCs or T cells enriched from blood (not recorded which). The chain employs TRBV5-1 and TRBJ2-2; TRBD1 matches at 10 bases. The sequence was obtained from a middle-aged woman with acute COVID-19. Here the CDR3 reads CASSPTGTGATGELFF. CDR3 sequence (DNA): TGCGCCAGCAGCCCGACCGGGACAGGGGCCACCGGGGAGCTGTTTTTT. The whole variable domain, filled in from reference TRBV5-1 and TRBJ2-2, reads KAGVTQTPRYLIKTRGQQVTLSCSPISGHRSVSWYQQTPGQGLQFLFEYFSETQRNKGNFPGRFSGRQFSNSRSEMNVSTLELGDSALYLCASSPTGTGATGELFFGEGSRLTVL.